What follows are 30 T cell receptor beta chains derived from one specimen sequenced in a study of blood T cell repertoires in COVID-19. Some clones are missing from TCRdb's copy, which holds only in-frame ones; the method was immunoSEQ multiplex PCR. The sample lists some 110,000 clones, roughly nine tenths occurring once. Sequenced material: peripheral blood. Receptor source: a man between 65 and 79 years old who had recovered from COVID-19.

Note on this clone: Other DNA variants within this sample encode the same CDR3. Written as DNA, the CDR3 is TGCGCCAGCAGCTTGGCGGGACAGGGCTTGTCACCCCTCCACTTT. This gives the protein CASSLAGQGLSPLHF. The chain has TRBV5-1 and TRBJ1-6, with TRBD1 identical over 9 bases. Germline CDR1 and CDR2: SGHRS and YFSETQ. J lost 10 bases, V lost 0 bases, and 5 bases had no gene match. This CDR3 contains 15 residues.

The rearrangement links TRBV6-1 to TRBJ2-7; no clear D. The CDR3 runs to 12 residues. The V end lost 2 bases, the J end lost 0 bases, and 2 bases lay between the germline ends. Germline V lookup: CDR1 MNHNS, CDR2 SASEGT. The CDR3 bases are TGTGCCAGCAGTGAACACTCCTACGAGCAGTACTTC. It codes for CASSEHSYEQYF.

This sequence joins TRBV2 and TRBJ1-3; a weak D match, TRBD1 (6 bases). The V end was cut by 4 bases, the J end by 0 bases, with 13 bases between. The length of the CDR3 is 16 residues. Looked up from germline, CDR1 is SNHLY and CDR2 is FYNNEI. The DNA of the CDR3 is TGTGCCAGCAGTGGTGGGGGGGCCTCCTCTGGAAACACCATATATTTT. Protein product: CASSGGGASSGNTIYF.

CDR3 sequence: CASSSRTGGSYEQYF. Here the CDR3 DNA reads TGTGCCAGCAGTTCTCGGACAGGGGGCTCCTACGAGCAGTACTTC. The V and J genes are TRBV28 and TRBJ2-7, with 10 bases identical to TRBD1. Unmatched junction bases numbered 3, after V lost 4 bases and J lost 0 bases. The CDR3 has 15 residues. Looked up from germline, CDR1 is MDHEN and CDR2 is SYDVKM.

As concerns this clone: The sample has other DNA sequences that encode this CDR3 too. The rearrangement joins TRBV5-6 to TRBJ2-3, with 8 nucleotides matching TRBD1. Trimming took 0 bases from V and 5 from J; bases not matched to a gene: 2. Germline V CDR1 and CDR2: SGHDT, YYEEEE. The CDR3 is made up of 14 amino acids. The CDR3 loop is CASSLAGGIDTQYF. The CDR3 region has the DNA TGTGCCAGCAGCTTGGCAGGGGGCATAGATACGCAGTATTTT.

This chain links TRBV28 with TRBJ1-2; 7 bases fit TRBD1. V trimming: 3 bases; J trimming: 0 bases; junction bases outside the gene matches: 7. The CDR3 spans 16 residues. Germline assignment: CDR1 MDHEN and CDR2 SYDVKM. CDR3 region: CASSFGGGTPNYGYTF. CDR3 DNA sequence: TGTGCCAGCAGTTTCGGAGGGGGCACCCCTAACTATGGCTACACCTTC.

The chain employs TRBV10-3 and TRBJ1-5; 9 nucleotides line up with TRBD1. V trimming: 3 bases; J trimming: 4 bases; junction bases outside the gene matches: 4. CDR1 and CDR2 (germline): ENHRY, SYGVKD. There are 15 residues in the CDR3. CDR3 in amino acids: CAISDGQGLNQPQHF. The CDR3 DNA sequence: TGTGCCATCAGTGACGGACAGGGGTTGAATCAGCCCCAGCATTTT.

The V call is TRBV7-2, the J call TRBJ2-3; D gene ambiguous. Germline V gene sequence: CDR1 SGHTA, CDR2 FQGNSA. CDR3 length: 13 residues. V lost 2 bases and J lost 6, with 9 bases in between. CDR3 DNA: TGTGCCAGCAGCTTAACCAACTTGGATACGCAGTATTTT. This encodes CASSLTNLDTQYF.

In its sample, this clone was seen once. The chain recombines TRBV18 with TRBJ1-4; D is undetermined. This CDR3 is built from 16 residues. CDR1 and CDR2 from the germline V gene are KGHSH and LQKENI. Trimming shortened V by 4 bases and J by 1 base, and 13 bases separated the two germline ends. The chain's CDR3 is CASSHQRPVTNEKLFF. The CDR3 DNA reads TGTGCCAGCTCACATCAGAGGCCAGTAACTAATGAAAAACTGTTTTTT.

The J gene is TRBJ2-7, the V gene TRBV5-1, with 10 bases matching TRBD1. The CDR3 runs to 15 residues. Trimming took 4 bases from V and 3 from J; bases not matched to a gene: 7. Per germline, CDR1 SGHRS and CDR2 YFSETQ. Written as DNA, the CDR3 is TGCGCCAGCAGCCCCGGAGGGACAGGGGTCTACGAGCAGTACTTC. It translates to CASSPGGTGVYEQYF.

The chain couples TRBV5-8 to TRBJ1-2; TRBD1 aligns across 10 bases. Germline V lookup: CDR1 SGHTS, CDR2 YDEGEE. This CDR3 is built from 14 residues. V shed 4 bases and J 7 bases; nucleotides not matched to a gene: 7. This CDR3 is CASSKRTGGFGYTF. CDR3 coding DNA: TGTGCCAGCAGCAAACGGACAGGGGGTTTTGGCTACACCTTC.

This clone was seen just once. The chain recombines TRBV6-5 with TRBJ2-7; 9 nucleotides match TRBD2. Germline V gene lookup returns CDR1 MNHEY and CDR2 SVGAGI. This CDR3 is 16 amino acids long. V was pared by 0 bases and J by 4 bases, with 7 bases of the junction left unmatched. This chain's CDR3 is CASSYSSLAGMYEQYF. CDR3 DNA sequence: TGTGCCAGCAGTTACTCGTCCCTAGCGGGAATGTACGAGCAGTACTTC.

This sequence joins TRBV19 and TRBJ1-1, with a weak D call TRBD1 (6 bases). Between the trimmed V and J ends, which lost 3 bases and 10 bases, there was a span of 9 bases. CDR3 size: 11 residues. CDR1 LNHDA and CDR2 SQIVND come from the germline V gene (reference sequence). The CDR3 is CASSIGGAAFF. The CDR3 DNA is TGTGCCAGTAGTATCGGGGGGGCAGCTTTCTTT.

The chain employs TRBV4-1 and TRBJ1-5; 7 bases agree with TRBD1. Trimming cost V 3 bases and J 4 bases; bases outside gene matches: 9. Germline CDR1 is MGHRA and CDR2 is YSYEKL. The CDR3 length is 16 residues. This CDR3 reads CASSHGRQGENQPQHF. The CDR3 nucleotides read TGCGCCAGCAGCCATGGGAGACAGGGAGAGAATCAGCCCCAGCATTTT.

The chain employs TRBV18 and TRBJ2-3; 8 bases agree with TRBD2. The CDR3 is made up of 16 amino acids. The germline V gene has CDR1 KGHSH and CDR2 LQKENI. J was trimmed by 2 bases and V by 3 bases; bases with no gene match: 7. This chain's CDR3 is CASSPSTSGTTDTQYF. CDR3 nucleotides: TGTGCCAGCTCACCGAGTACTAGCGGAACCACAGATACGCAGTATTTT.

The V and J genes are TRBV9 and TRBJ2-7; 8 positions agree with TRBD2. In germline, CDR1 is SGDLS, CDR2 YYNGEE. CDR3 length: 16 residues. V shed 4 bases and J 4 bases; nucleotides not matched to a gene: 13. The CDR3 DNA reads as TGTGCCAGCAGCCCCCAAGGGAGCGGGAGATATTACGAGCAGTACTTC. Amino acids: CASSPQGSGRYYEQYF.

The chain uses TRBV7-3 and TRBJ2-7; 8 bases are shared with TRBD2. Germline lookup yields CDR1 SGHTA and CDR2 FQGTGA. V lost 5 bases to trimming and J lost 5 bases; unmatched junction nucleotides: 11. The CDR3 spans 15 residues. Written as DNA, the CDR3 is TGTGCCAGCAGCGCTCAGGGACTAGTTGGGAACGAGCAGTACTTC. The encoded protein is CASSAQGLVGNEQYF.

This clone counts as medium-sized (0.01 to 0.1%). V is TRBV12-3 or TRBV12-4 and J is TRBJ2-7; 10 nucleotides agree with TRBD1. After removal of 3 bases from V and 6 bases from J, the junction contained 2 bases not matched to a gene. The CDR3 length is 13 residues. The CDR3 loop is CASSLGQGFEQYF. The DNA for the CDR3 is TGTGCCAGCAGTTTGGGACAGGGGTTCGAGCAGTACTTC.

This sequence joins TRBV18 and TRBJ1-1; tentatively, D is TRBD1 (6 bases). The V and J ends lost 0 bases and 3 bases respectively, with 11 bases between them. The CDR3 extends over 15 amino acids. The germline gives CDR1 KGHSH, CDR2 LQKENI. The CDR3 DNA follows: TGTGCCAGCTCACCACCTTCTAACAGGGACACTGAAGCTTTCTTT. It is translated as CASSPPSNRDTEAFF.

The chain has TRBV5-1 and TRBJ2-5, with TRBD1 matching over 8 bases. The CDR3 is made up of 16 amino acids. Losses at the gene ends were 0 bases for V and 5 bases for J; bases not matched to a gene: 9. Germline V gives CDR1 SGHRS, CDR2 YFSETQ. The CDR3 bases are TGCGCCAGCAGCTTGGCCCAGGGGGCAGTAGGGGAGACCCAGTACTTC. Translating it yields CASSLAQGAVGETQYF.

The chain links TRBV10-3 to TRBJ1-1; TRBD1 matches 8 bases. Looked up from germline, CDR1 is ENHRY and CDR2 is SYGVKD. The CDR3 totals 15 residues. V lost 6 bases to trimming and J lost 1 base; unmatched junction nucleotides: 7. The CDR3 DNA reads as TGTGCCATCAGCTCAGGGGGCACAGGGAACACTGAAGCTTTCTTT. It encodes CAISSGGTGNTEAFF.

The genes are TRBV5-5 and TRBJ2-3; no clear D. The CDR3 runs to 12 residues. Germline lookup yields CDR1 SGHKS and CDR2 YYEKEE (reference sequence). The ends were cut back, 2 bases at V and 3 bases at J, with 4 bases in the middle. The CDR3 protein is CASSFGTDTQYF. As DNA, the CDR3 is TGTGCCAGCAGCTTCGGGACAGATACGCAGTATTTT.

This clone was recorded once. The V and J genes are TRBV15 and TRBJ2-3, with 10 positions matching TRBD1. The CDR3 contains 15 residues. The trim removed 5 bases at V and 5 bases at J, leaving 7 bases unmatched. CDR1 and CDR2 (germline): LNHNV, YYDKDF (reference sequence). Here the CDR3 reads CATSPIGDRGDTQYF. The CDR3 DNA is TGTGCCACCAGCCCCATTGGGGACAGGGGAGATACGCAGTATTTT.

This clone has more than one count but fewer than ten. The chain carries TRBV7-9 and TRBJ2-5, with 8 bases fitting TRBD1. Germline loops: CDR1 SEHNR, CDR2 FQNEAQ (reference sequence). The CDR3 has 17 residues. V lost 3 bases, J lost 5 bases, and 14 bases stayed unmatched. The CDR3 here is CASSFEPGQAPLETQYF. CDR3 bases: TGTGCCAGCAGCTTTGAACCGGGACAGGCACCTTTGGAGACCCAGTACTTC.

The V and J genes are TRBV7-3 and TRBJ2-1, with 10 bases identical to TRBD2. Trimming took 4 bases from V and 7 from J; bases not matched to a gene: 7. There are 15 residues in the CDR3. Germline V CDR1 and CDR2: SGHTA, FQGTGA. CDR3 in DNA: TGTGCCAGCAGCTCATTAGCGGGGGGTCTTAATGAGCAGTTCTTC. Encoded protein: CASSSLAGGLNEQFF.

The rearrangement joins TRBV11-1 to TRBJ1-1; D unresolved. CDR1 is SGHAT, CDR2 FQDESV, per germline (reference sequence). V lost 1 base to trimming and J lost 4 bases, with 13 bases between them. The CDR3 runs to 15 residues. The CDR3 nucleotides are TGTGCCAGCAGCTTAGTAAAGGGAGCGGGCACTGAAGCTTTCTTT. The encoded protein is CASSLVKGAGTEAFF.

The chain employs TRBV10-1 and TRBJ2-7; TRBD1 matches 8 bases. Germline lookup yields CDR1 WNHNN and CDR2 SYGVQD (reference sequence). The ends lost 5 bases at V and 0 bases at J; junction bases unmatched: 12. The CDR3 sequence is 17 residues long. The CDR3: CASSPDSQGEDSYEQYF. In DNA form, the CDR3 reads TGCGCCAGCAGTCCCGATTCACAGGGGGAAGACTCCTACGAGCAGTACTTC.

This clone was recorded once. This chain links TRBV19 with TRBJ2-2; 7 nucleotides line up with TRBD1. This CDR3 is built from 18 residues. The germline V gene encodes CDR1 LNHDA and CDR2 SQIVND (reference sequence). V shed 5 bases and J 4 bases; nucleotides not matched to a gene: 16. The CDR3 sequence is CASSFLPGTALGTGELFF. The DNA for the CDR3 is TGTGCCAGTAGTTTCCTCCCCGGGACAGCCTTGGGCACCGGGGAGCTGTTTTTT. Based on the CDR3 plus reference TRBV19 and TRBJ2-2, the full variable domain is DGGITQSPKYLFRKEGQNVTLSCEQNLNHDAMYWYRQDPGQGLRLIYYSQIVNDFQKGDIAEGYSVSREKKESFPLTVTSAQKNPTAFYLCASSFLPGTALGTGELFFGEGSRLTVL.

This sequence joins TRBV3-1 (or the pseudogene TRBV3-2) and TRBJ1-2; a possible D gene is TRBD1 (6 bases). V lost 4 bases and J lost 8, with 20 bases in between. The germline gives CDR1 LGHDT, CDR2 YNNKEL (reference sequence). CDR3 size: 15 residues. The CDR3 sequence: CASSPTGLSPAGYTF. The CDR3 region has the DNA TGTGCCAGCAGCCCGACAGGACTCTCCCCGGCAGGCTACACCTTC.

This chain connects TRBV7-9 to TRBJ1-2; the D gene is possibly TRBD1 (5 bases). CDR1 and CDR2 from the germline V gene are SEHNR and FQNEAQ (reference sequence). Trimming took off 2 bases at V and 8 bases at J, with 9 bases between the two ends. The CDR3 extends over 12 amino acids. In nucleotides, the CDR3 is TGTGCCAGCAGCTTATCAGGGATCGGCTACACCTTC. Translating it yields CASSLSGIGYTF.